Presented here are 21 T cell receptor beta chains from one specimen sequenced in a study of human T cells and chemical hapten exposure (dated by TCRdb to the early 2020s). The time point label, read with the paper, signifies: patch test 3, about 24 weeks after DPC sensitization. The meaning of the sample's treatment or condition label: therapeutic diphenylcyclopropenone sensitization with weekly scalp DPC. Preparation of the library involved RACE. Data came from a NextSeq 500. TCRdb trimmed the raw reads at Q25, called clones with MiXCR and kept productive beta chains. Each CDR3 protein gets just one entry, which takes the most common genes and DNA from the rows behind it. This sample comprises 150,000 to 200,000 distinct CDR3 sequences, about 27% of them detected only once. The top ten hold under 2.5% of the sample. Specimen: whole blood, collected in connection with sensitization to the hapten diphenylcyclopropenone (DPC). Receptors were obtained from a woman between 18 and 29 years old with alopecia areata. Some clones in this sample may be carry-over from other donors' samples.

In this sample, this clonotype turned up a few times. This chain connects TRBV7-3 to TRBJ2-3, with D possibly TRBD1 on 5 matching bases. The V end lost 0 bases, the J end lost 7 bases, and 8 bases lay between the germline ends. There are 13 residues in the CDR3. Germline values: CDR1 SGHTA, CDR2 FQGTGA. Here the CDR3 reads CASSLTAGNTQYF. The CDR3, as DNA: TGTGCCAGCAGCTTAACAGCAGGGAATACGCAGTATTTT.

The table lists this clonotype with many counts. The chain has TRBV12-3 or TRBV12-4 and TRBJ1-1; D is undetermined. Trimming shortened V by 3 bases and J by 8 bases, and 10 bases separated the two germline ends. This CDR3 spans 12 amino acids. Here the CDR3 reads CASSFFQGEAFF. In DNA, the CDR3 is TGTGCCAGCAGTTTTTTCCAAGGCGAAGCTTTCTTT.

The chain couples TRBV7-2 to TRBJ2-5; TRBD1 matches 9 bases. CDR1 is SGHTA, CDR2 FQGNSA, per germline. V shed 10 bases and J 2 bases; nucleotides not matched to a gene: 11. This CDR3 is 15 amino acids long. The CDR3 DNA is TGTGCCACCTACCTACAGGGGGCGCGGCAAGAGACCCAGTACTTC. Its translation is CATYLQGARQETQYF. Full variable domain (outside the CDR3, taken from reference TRBV7-2 and TRBJ2-5): GAGVSQSPSNKVTEKGKDVELRCDPISGHTALYWYRQSLGQGLEFLIYFQGNSAPDKSGLPSDRFSAERTGGSVSTLTIQRTQQEDSAVYLCATYLQGARQETQYFGPGTRLLVL.

The chain joins TRBV7-2 to TRBJ2-1; TRBD1 matches at 7 bases. The CDR3 spans 16 residues. Germline loops: CDR1 SGHTA, CDR2 FQGNSA. V lost 5 bases and J lost 0; bases outside the gene matches: 7. The CDR3 bases are TGTGCCAGCAGCAAGAGGGGGCCAGCCTCCTACAATGAGCAGTTCTTC. Translated, it gives CASSKRGPASYNEQFF.

The CDR3 sequence: CASSLTVPGANSPLHF. CDR3 coding DNA: TGTGCCAGCAGCTTGACAGTTCCCGGGGCGAATTCACCCCTCCACTTT. This rearrangement joins TRBV7-2 to TRBJ1-6; D is possibly TRBD1 (5 bases). This CDR3 has 16 amino acids. Trimming removed 3 bases at V and 7 bases at J, with 16 bases between. Germline CDR1 SGHTA, CDR2 FQGNSA.

This chain connects TRBV7-3 to TRBJ2-7; D is unclear. There are 13 residues in the CDR3. Germline values: CDR1 SGHTA, CDR2 FQGTGA. V shed 4 bases and J shed 5 bases, with 12 bases lying between them. CDR3 amino acids: CASSSESFHEQYF. CDR3 sequence (DNA): TGTGCCAGCAGCTCTGAATCTTTCCACGAGCAGTACTTC.

This clonotype was recorded a few times. This chain joins TRBV4-1 and TRBJ2-3; TRBD2 aligns across 7 bases. Trimming at V came to 8 bases and at J to 0 bases, leaving 14 bases not matched to a gene. Germline assignment: CDR1 MGHRA and CDR2 YSYEKL. The CDR3 length is 17 residues. This chain's CDR3 is CASASPSGFSSTDTQYF. The CDR3 coding sequence is TGCGCCAGCGCTAGCCCTAGCGGATTTTCTAGCACAGATACGCAGTATTTT.

The chain carries TRBV5-6 and TRBJ2-3; D unclear. The germline V gene has CDR1 SGHDT and CDR2 YYEEEE. The CDR3 sequence is 14 residues long. Trimming stripped 1 base from V and 5 bases from J, with 11 bases between. Written as DNA, the CDR3 is TGTGCCAGCAGCTTGTCCCATGGGATAGATACGCAGTATTTT. Amino acid sequence: CASSLSHGIDTQYF.

The J gene is TRBJ1-2, the V gene TRBV16, with D hard to call. The germline gives CDR1 KGHSY, CDR2 FQNENV. The CDR3 is 15 amino acids. Trimming removed 0 bases at V and 3 bases at J, with 11 bases between. CDR3 loop: CASSQSNLVHYGYTF. CDR3 bases: TGTGCCAGCAGCCAATCAAATCTGGTCCACTATGGCTACACCTTC.

The CDR3 is CASSFGGSGQSNTGELFF. The CDR3 DNA reads TGCGCCAGCAGCTTCGGTGGCTCGGGACAGTCTAACACCGGGGAGCTGTTTTTT. The chain combines TRBV4-1 with TRBJ2-2; 7 nucleotides line up with TRBD1. The V and J ends lost 5 bases and 2 bases, in that order; junction bases with no gene match: 14. Per germline, CDR1 MGHRA and CDR2 YSYEKL. The CDR3 consists of 18 residues.

This clonotype has just a few counts. The rearrangement joins TRBV7-2 to TRBJ2-4; 8 nucleotides line up with TRBD2. The junction had 5 bases not matched to a gene; V was cut back by 1 base and J by 9 bases. The CDR3 is 14 residues long. Germline loops: CDR1 SGHTA, CDR2 FQGNSA. CDR3 sequence reads: CASSLVWSGGIQYF. The CDR3 bases are TGTGCCAGCAGCTTAGTCTGGAGCGGGGGCATTCAGTACTTC.

This clonotype has just a few counts. The CDR3 DNA reads as TGCAGTGCTAGAGAGAGCCGGGACGCCTACGAGCAGTACTTC. Translating it yields CSARESRDAYEQYF. The chain is built from TRBV20-1 and TRBJ2-7; D is possibly TRBD1 or TRBD2 (5 bases each). V dropped 0 bases and J dropped 2 bases, with 11 bases sitting between them. The germline CDR1 and CDR2 sequences are DFQATT and SNEGSKA (reference sequence). This CDR3 contains 14 residues.

The genes are TRBV7-2 and TRBJ2-7, with 14 nucleotides matching TRBD2. This CDR3 comprises 14 residues. Germline-derived CDR1 and CDR2 are SGHTA and FQGNSA. V lost 4 bases to trimming and J lost 6 bases; unmatched junction nucleotides: 2. The CDR3 here is CASSSGLAGGEQYF. DNA of the CDR3: TGTGCCAGCAGCTCAGGACTAGCGGGGGGCGAGCAGTACTTC.

This sequence joins TRBV7-9 and TRBJ1-2, with unresolved D. The CDR3 covers 10 residues. From germline, CDR1 is SEHNR and CDR2 FQNEAQ (reference sequence). With 9 bases removed from V and 7 bases from J, the gap between germline ends came to 9 bases. DNA for the CDR3: TGTGCCAGTTTTCCCGCTGGCTACACCTTC. Translating gives CASFPAGYTF.

V usage is TRBV29-1 and J usage is TRBJ2-7, with D unclear. The V gene's germline CDR1 is SQVTM and CDR2 ANQGSEA. The V and J ends lost 1 base and 2 bases respectively, with 3 bases between them. The CDR3 totals 11 residues. This CDR3 reads CSVEVAYEQYF. The CDR3 DNA is TGCAGCGTTGAAGTTGCCTACGAGCAGTACTTC.

This clonotype was picked up many times. The chain links TRBV6-2 or TRBV6-3 to TRBJ1-4; D is unresolved. CDR3 length: 14 residues. Germline V CDR1 and CDR2: MNHEY, SVGEGT. The V end lost 5 bases, the J end lost 6 bases, and 13 bases lay between the germline ends. The CDR3 DNA reads as TGTGCCAGCAGTGGACCGCCGTGGGATGAAAAACTGTTTTTT. This gives the protein CASSGPPWDEKLFF.

The CDR3 DNA reads as TGTGCCAGCAGCCAACCAACGGAGGCCGGGATTGAGGCCTACGAGCAGTACTTC. It is translated as CASSQPTEAGIEAYEQYF. The V call is TRBV4-2, the J call TRBJ2-7; D might be TRBD2 (5 bases). V lost 2 bases to trimming and J lost 2 bases, with 22 bases between them. The CDR3 sequence is 18 residues long. Germline V CDR1 and CDR2: LGHNA, YNFKEQ.

The chain has TRBV29-1 and TRBJ1-2; 12 nucleotides agree with TRBD1. Germline V CDR1 and CDR2: SQVTM, ANQGSEA. The ends lost 7 bases at V and 1 base at J; junction bases unmatched: 13. The CDR3 totals 17 residues. CDR3 sequence reads: CSAAERDRGPLNYGYTF. The CDR3 DNA sequence: TGCAGCGCCGCTGAGAGGGACAGGGGGCCCCTTAACTATGGCTACACCTTC.

The sample holds a few counts of this clonotype. The CDR3 spells CSARDFGRVGDEQYF. The CDR3 DNA reads as TGCAGTGCTAGAGATTTTGGAAGGGTCGGCGACGAGCAGTACTTC. V and J are TRBV20-1 and TRBJ2-7; D not resolved. CDR1 and CDR2 from the germline V gene are DFQATT and SNEGSKA (reference sequence). V was cut by 0 bases and J by 5 bases, with 17 bases left in between. The CDR3 is 15 residues long.

The chain carries TRBV7-2 and TRBJ1-1, with D possibly TRBD1 on 5 matching bases. The ends were cut back, 2 bases at V and 11 bases at J, with 15 bases in the middle. The germline V gene has CDR1 SGHTA and CDR2 FQGNSA. This CDR3 is 13 amino acids long. The CDR3 loop is CASSLNYGTGAFF. The CDR3 DNA sequence: TGTGCCAGCAGCTTAAACTACGGGACTGGGGCTTTCTTT.

The genes are TRBV6-5 and TRBJ2-7, with 7 bases identical to TRBD2. V shed 5 bases, J shed 4 bases, and the junction held 8 bases outside the gene matches. Germline V gives CDR1 MNHEY, CDR2 SVGAGI. The CDR3 totals 14 residues. CDR3 coding DNA: TGTGCCAGCAGTAGAACGCTAGCGGATTACGAGCAGTACTTC. Translation: CASSRTLADYEQYF.